One and the same sample provided the 9 T cell receptor beta chains below, sequenced in a study of blood T cell repertoires in COVID-19. TCRdb's table, derived via immunoSEQ multiplex PCR, lists solely in-frame clones and lacks some. The sample has over 150,000 clones; 60% to 85% are singletons. The specimen was peripheral blood. The receptor source for this set is an elderly man with acute or convalescent COVID-19.

The chain is built from TRBV6-5 and TRBJ1-4; tentative D call: TRBD1 (6 bases). The CDR3 totals 13 residues. The germline V gene has CDR1 MNHEY and CDR2 SVGAGI. The V end was cut by 8 bases, the J end by 5 bases, with 12 bases between. CDR3 in DNA: TGTGCCAGCTCAGGACAGAGAAATGAAAAACTGTTTTTT. Its translation: CASSGQRNEKLFF.

The chain joins TRBV7-8 to TRBJ1-1; D is perhaps TRBD1 (6 bases). The CDR3 runs 13 residues. V lost 3 bases and J lost 8, with 13 bases in between. Germline V gene data show CDR1 as SGHVS and CDR2 as FQNEAQ. For the CDR3, the DNA is TGTGCCAGCAGCTTCGACAGGCCCGTAGAAGCTTTCTTT. Its protein product is CASSFDRPVEAFF.

This chain links TRBV11-2 with TRBJ2-5; 9 bases fit TRBD2. This CDR3 is 14 amino acids long. The germline CDR1 and CDR2 sequences are SGHAT and FQNNGV. V shed 4 bases and J 5 bases; nucleotides not matched to a gene: 5. Here the CDR3 reads CASSSAGGPETQYF. CDR3 DNA: TGTGCCAGCAGCTCCGCGGGGGGGCCTGAGACCCAGTACTTC.

The chain links TRBV9 to TRBJ2-1; 7 bases agree with TRBD1. Per the germline V gene, CDR1 is SGDLS and CDR2 is YYNGEE. Trimming removed 4 bases from V and 8 bases from J; junction bases left unmatched: 9. The CDR3 loop spans 14 amino acids. CDR3 sequence: CASSTRQGPDEQFF. In DNA, the CDR3 is TGTGCCAGCAGCACCCGACAGGGCCCGGATGAGCAGTTCTTC.

This clone came up once. This rearrangement joins TRBV5-1 to TRBJ2-3, with D possibly being TRBD1 (5 bases). This CDR3 contains 15 residues. Trimming shortened V by 3 bases and J by 0 bases, and 11 bases separated the two germline ends. CDR1 is SGHRS, CDR2 YFSETQ, per germline. CDR3 residues: CASSSTTGSTDTQYF. The CDR3 DNA follows: TGCGCCAGCAGCTCTACTACAGGAAGCACAGATACGCAGTATTTT.

The V and J genes are TRBV6-4 and TRBJ1-5; D might be TRBD1 (5 bases). The V gene's germline CDR1 is MRHNA and CDR2 SNTAGT. The V gene lost 2 bases and the J gene lost 5 bases, with 10 bases spanning the gap. CDR3 size: 14 residues. The CDR3 nucleotides read TGTGCCAGCAGTGACCGGCAGGGCTATCAGCCCCAGCATTTT. This codes for CASSDRQGYQPQHF.

The rearrangement joins TRBV9 to TRBJ1-3; 9 nucleotides line up with TRBD1. Germline trimming cut 3 bases from V and 2 bases from J; bases unmatched to any gene: 3. The CDR3 extends over 15 amino acids. The germline V gene has CDR1 SGDLS and CDR2 YYNGEE. CDR3 region: CASSDGQGTGNTIYF. CDR3 nucleotides: TGTGCCAGCAGCGATGGACAGGGGACTGGAAACACCATATATTTT. The complete variable domain, with remaining parts taken from reference TRBV9 and TRBJ1-3, reads DSGVTQTPKHLITATGQRVTLRCSPRSGDLSVYWYQQSLDQGLQFLIQYYNGEERAKGNILERFSAQQFPDLHSELNLSSLELGDSALYFCASSDGQGTGNTIYFGEGSWLTVV.

The chain links TRBV18 to TRBJ1-1; 10 nucleotides agree with TRBD1. Germline-derived CDR1 and CDR2 are KGHSH and LQKENI. The V gene end was trimmed by 5 bases and the J gene end by 5 bases; junction bases not matched to a gene: 5. This CDR3 comprises 14 residues. The CDR3 DNA reads TGTGCCAGCTCAACGGGACAGGGGCCGACTGAAGCTTTCTTT. Encoded protein: CASSTGQGPTEAFF.

This clone was seen a few times. This chain uses TRBV5-5 with TRBJ2-5, with TRBD1 as a possible D gene (8 bases). Germline V gives CDR1 SGHKS, CDR2 YYEKEE (reference sequence). CDR3 size: 16 residues. V dropped 0 bases and J dropped 6 bases, with 18 bases sitting between them. This CDR3 reads CASSLVATGEGKTQYF. The DNA of the CDR3 is TGTGCCAGCAGCTTGGTCGCGACAGGGGAGGGCAAGACCCAGTACTTC.